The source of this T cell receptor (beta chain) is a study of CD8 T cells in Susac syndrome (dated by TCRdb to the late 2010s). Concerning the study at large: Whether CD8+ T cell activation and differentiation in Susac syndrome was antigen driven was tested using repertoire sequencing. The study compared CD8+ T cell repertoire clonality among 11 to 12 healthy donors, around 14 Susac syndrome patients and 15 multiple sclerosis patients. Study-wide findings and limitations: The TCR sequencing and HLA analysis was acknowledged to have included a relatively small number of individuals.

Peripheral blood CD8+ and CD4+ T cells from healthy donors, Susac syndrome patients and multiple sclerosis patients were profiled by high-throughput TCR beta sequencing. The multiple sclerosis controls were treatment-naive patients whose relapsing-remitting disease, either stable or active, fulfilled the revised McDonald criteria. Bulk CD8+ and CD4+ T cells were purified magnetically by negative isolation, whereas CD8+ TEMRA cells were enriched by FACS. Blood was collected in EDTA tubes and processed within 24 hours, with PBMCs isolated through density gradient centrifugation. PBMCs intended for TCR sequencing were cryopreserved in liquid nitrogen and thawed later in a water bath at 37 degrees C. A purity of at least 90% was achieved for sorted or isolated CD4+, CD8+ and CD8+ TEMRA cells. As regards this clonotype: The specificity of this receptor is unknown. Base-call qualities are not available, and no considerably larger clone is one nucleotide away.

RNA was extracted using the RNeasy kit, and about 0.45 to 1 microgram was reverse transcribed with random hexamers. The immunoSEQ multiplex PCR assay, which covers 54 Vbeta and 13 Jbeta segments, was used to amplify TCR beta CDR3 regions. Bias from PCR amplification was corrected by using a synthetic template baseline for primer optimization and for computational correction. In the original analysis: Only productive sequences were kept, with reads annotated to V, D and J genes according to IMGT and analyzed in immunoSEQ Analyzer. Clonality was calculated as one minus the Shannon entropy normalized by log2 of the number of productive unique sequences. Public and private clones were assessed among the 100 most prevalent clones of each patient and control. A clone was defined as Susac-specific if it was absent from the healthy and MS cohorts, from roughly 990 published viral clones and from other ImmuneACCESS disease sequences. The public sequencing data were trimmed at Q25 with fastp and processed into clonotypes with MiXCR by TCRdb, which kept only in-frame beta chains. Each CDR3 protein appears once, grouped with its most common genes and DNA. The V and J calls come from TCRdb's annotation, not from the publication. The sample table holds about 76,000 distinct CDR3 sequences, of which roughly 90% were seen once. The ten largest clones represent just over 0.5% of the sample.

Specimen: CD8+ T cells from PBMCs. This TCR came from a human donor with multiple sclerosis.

The DNA sequence is TGTGCTAGTGCCCACCCAGCGGGAGGAAGCACAGATACGCAGTATTTT. Its protein product is CASAHPAGGSTDTQYF. The V gene is TRBV12-5 and the J gene is TRBJ2-3, with TRBD2 matching 9 junction bases. For this chain, trimming is 7 bases at the V end and 0 bases at the J end, and the number of junction bases without a gene match is 8. For CDR1 and CDR2, the germline V gene lists LGHNT and FRNRAP. Including cysteine and phenylalanine, the CDR3 has 16 amino acids. The entry retains the CDR3 DNA only, 48 bases that are in frame from base 1.